This passage covers 28 T cell receptor beta chains from one sample sequenced in a study of CD8 T cells in ankylosing spondylitis. One entry per CDR3 protein results from TCRdb running MiXCR on the 5' RACE reads. In the table there are about 240,000 distinct CDR3 sequences, over 8.5% of which are singletons. Sequencing used blood, either unsorted or a sorted T cell fraction (not recorded which). These TCRs come from a male donor with ankylosing spondylitis or in good health (not recorded which).

This clonotype was seen at least ten times. J is TRBJ2-7 and V is TRBV29-1; D is unclear. The germline V and J ends were trimmed by 1 base and 3 bases, with 10 bases remaining between them. In germline, CDR1 is SQVTM, CDR2 ANQGSEA. This CDR3 contains 13 residues. DNA for the CDR3: TGCAGCGTTGAAGGTTCCGAGTTCTACGAGCAGTACTTC. This translates into CSVEGSEFYEQYF.

The table lists this clonotype with many counts. The chain uses TRBV18 and TRBJ1-5; D ambiguous. The CDR3 sequence is 12 residues long. V was clipped by 2 bases and J by 4 bases, with 3 bases between them. The germline CDR1 and CDR2 sequences are KGHSH and LQKENI. CDR3 amino acids: CASSPMNQPQHF. The CDR3 DNA reads TGTGCCAGCTCACCAATGAATCAGCCCCAGCATTTT.

The sample holds many counts of this clonotype. The chain is built from TRBV12-3 or TRBV12-4 and TRBJ1-6; 7 bases align to TRBD1. There are 14 residues in the CDR3. J gave up 7 bases and V 1 base, and 1 base lay outside the gene matches. The CDR3 nucleotides are TGTGCCAGCAGTTTAGGGGACAGAAATTCACCCCTCCACTTT. Amino acid sequence: CASSLGDRNSPLHF.

This clonotype was observed many times. The rearrangement joins TRBV3-1 to TRBJ2-7, with TRBD2 matching 11 bases. Germline CDR1 is LGHDT and CDR2 is YNNKEL (reference sequence). This CDR3 spans 14 amino acids. V was clipped by 4 bases and J by 2 bases; unmatched bases: 1. CDR3 residues: CASSPGLAAYEQYF. CDR3 in DNA: TGTGCCAGCAGCCCGGGACTAGCGGCCTACGAGCAGTACTTC.

This clonotype was counted ten times or more. The gene calls are TRBV20-1 and TRBJ2-1; TRBD2 aligns across 10 bases. The V and J ends lost 5 bases and 9 bases, in that order; junction bases with no gene match: 10. Germline lookup yields CDR1 DFQATT and CDR2 SNEGSKA (reference sequence). The CDR3 extends over 14 amino acids. CDR3 protein: CSAQREGSVGEQFF. The CDR3 nucleotides are TGCAGTGCTCAGCGGGAGGGATCGGTAGGTGAGCAGTTCTTC.

Only a few counts were recorded for this clonotype. This chain links TRBV20-1 with TRBJ2-1; 12 bases agree with TRBD2. CDR3 length: 17 amino acids. J was trimmed by 0 bases and V by 0 bases; bases with no gene match: 3. Germline V gives CDR1 DFQATT, CDR2 SNEGSKA (reference sequence). The CDR3 DNA sequence: TGCAGTGCTAGAGATGCGACTAGCGGGAGCTCCTACAATGAGCAGTTCTTC. Encoded protein: CSARDATSGSSYNEQFF.

Comments on this clonotype: This may come from a read error, since a much larger clone is one base off. This chain connects TRBV27 to TRBJ2-7; TRBD1 aligns across 8 bases. V gave up 2 bases and J gave up 3 bases; unmatched junction bases: 6. Germline V gives CDR1 MNHEY, CDR2 SMNVEV (reference sequence). The CDR3 is 15 residues long. For the CDR3, the DNA is TGTGCCAGCAGTTTAAATCCAGGGGGCAACTACGAGCAGTACTTC. It encodes CASSLNPGGNYEQYF.

This clonotype has a count of ten or more. The CDR3 DNA sequence: TGCAGTGCTAGAGATAAAGGTGAAGCTTTCTTT. It yields the protein CSARDKGEAFF. This chain uses TRBV20-1 with TRBJ1-1; D gene ambiguous. The CDR3 runs 11 residues. The germline V gene encodes CDR1 DFQATT and CDR2 SNEGSKA (reference sequence). Trimming removed 0 bases from V and 7 bases from J, with 6 bases in between.

This clonotype was counted many times. V and J are TRBV3-1 and TRBJ2-1; TRBD2 is a possible D gene (6 bases). CDR1 and CDR2 (germline): LGHDT, YNNKEL (reference sequence). V lost 3 bases to trimming and J lost 10 bases, with 13 bases between them. The CDR3 spans 13 residues. The DNA for the CDR3 is TGTGCCAGCAGCCAGAACTTAGCGGAAGAGCAGTTCTTC. Amino acid sequence: CASSQNLAEEQFF.

This clonotype has a handful of counts. The rearrangement links TRBV27 to TRBJ2-1; D remains ambiguous. The CDR3 is 13 residues long. With 3 bases removed from V and 8 bases from J, the gap between germline ends came to 11 bases. In germline, CDR1 is MNHEY, CDR2 SMNVEV (reference sequence). The CDR3 here is CASSFSRDYEQFF. In DNA form, the CDR3 reads TGTGCCAGCAGTTTCAGTCGAGATTATGAGCAGTTCTTC.

There are many counts of this clonotype. V is TRBV7-2 and J is TRBJ2-7; 7 bases align to TRBD2. Germline V gives CDR1 SGHTA, CDR2 FQGNSA. Unmatched junction bases numbered 9, after V lost 5 bases and J lost 2 bases. The CDR3 sequence is 15 residues long. This CDR3 is CASSPSGTSTYEQYF. The CDR3 region has the DNA TGTGCCAGCAGCCCCAGCGGGACTTCTACCTACGAGCAGTACTTC.

This clonotype has a handful of counts. V usage is TRBV12-3 or TRBV12-4 and J usage is TRBJ2-3; 11 bases map to TRBD2. J lost 2 bases, V lost 4 bases, and 2 bases had no gene match. The CDR3 runs 15 residues. As DNA, the CDR3 is TGTGCCAGCAGTTCTAGCGGGGGGAACACAGATACGCAGTATTTT. As protein: CASSSSGGNTDTQYF.

This clonotype was seen many times. The chain employs TRBV5-1 and TRBJ1-1, with a possible D match to TRBD1 (5 bases). V was trimmed by 0 bases and J by 7 bases, leaving 19 bases between them. CDR1 is SGHRS, CDR2 YFSETQ, per germline. This CDR3 region has 16 residues. CDR3 protein: CASSLGVVGLVDEAFF. Here the CDR3 DNA reads TGCGCCAGCAGCTTGGGGGTCGTGGGGCTGGTAGATGAAGCTTTCTTT.

This clonotype has a handful of counts. The chain is built from TRBV27 and TRBJ2-7; the D gene could be TRBD1 or TRBD2 (6 bases each). The V gene's germline CDR1 is MNHEY and CDR2 SMNVEV (reference sequence). V lost 4 bases and J lost 2, with 9 bases in between. The CDR3 totals 13 residues. In nucleotides, the CDR3 is TGTGCCAGCAGTTGGGGGGCCCCCTACGAGCAGTACTTC. Protein product: CASSWGAPYEQYF.

This clonotype was seen at least ten times. The gene calls are TRBV5-5 and TRBJ2-3; the D gene is possibly TRBD1 (5 bases). Trimming took off 4 bases at V and 1 base at J, with 16 bases between the two ends. There are 16 residues in the CDR3. Germline CDR1 SGHKS, CDR2 YYEKEE (reference sequence). CDR3 region: CASSRTADTRTDTQYF. As DNA, the CDR3 is TGTGCCAGCAGCCGCACCGCGGACACCCGCACAGATACGCAGTATTTT.

This clonotype showed up many times. The rearrangement links TRBV21-1 to TRBJ2-2. TRBV21-1 is reported as a pseudogene. This CDR3 region has 13 residues. CDR3 loop: CASRTANTGELFF. The CDR3 region has the DNA TGTGCCAGCAGGACAGCGAACACCGGGGAGCTGTTTTTT.

The chain combines TRBV5-5 with TRBJ2-3; possible D gene TRBD2, 5 bases. CDR1 is SGHKS and CDR2 is YYEKEE in the germline V gene (reference sequence). Trimming cost V 0 bases and J 2 bases, with 13 bases left between them. The CDR3 has 16 residues. CDR3 sequence: CASSLARRGSTDTQYF. The CDR3 DNA sequence: TGTGCCAGCAGCTTGGCCCGTCGCGGGTCCACAGATACGCAGTATTTT.

This clonotype was counted many times. This rearrangement joins TRBV20-1 to TRBJ1-1; D not certain. In germline, CDR1 is DFQATT, CDR2 SNEGSKA (reference sequence). The CDR3 sequence is 14 residues long. CDR3 sequence (DNA): TGCAGGCCCCACGGGGTCGGGATGAACACTGAAGCTTTCTTT. This sequence encodes CRPHGVGMNTEAFF.

The chain combines TRBV19 with TRBJ1-5; tentatively, D is TRBD1 (5 bases). CDR1 is LNHDA, CDR2 SQIVND, per germline (reference sequence). With 3 bases removed from V and 3 bases from J, the gap between germline ends came to 21 bases. The CDR3 runs 18 residues. The CDR3 spells CASSIAGAGPLNNQPQHF. The CDR3 nucleotides read TGTGCCAGTAGTATTGCTGGGGCAGGGCCGTTAAACAATCAGCCCCAGCATTTT.

The V gene is TRBV30, the J gene TRBJ2-7, with unresolved D. The V gene lost 5 bases and the J gene lost 0 bases, with 5 bases spanning the gap. The CDR3 length is 11 residues. Per the germline V gene, CDR1 is GTSNPN and CDR2 is SVGIG (reference sequence). In DNA form, the CDR3 reads TGTGCCTGGGGCATCTCCTACGAGCAGTACTTC. It translates to CAWGISYEQYF.

This clonotype was found many times. J is TRBJ1-5 and V is TRBV6-2 or TRBV6-3; D call uncertain. The germline V gene encodes CDR1 MNHEY and CDR2 SVGEGT. Trimming removed 7 bases from V and 5 bases from J, with 21 bases in between. The CDR3 extends over 16 amino acids. This chain's CDR3 is CASTPTAARLHQPQHF. CDR3 nucleotide sequence: TGTGCCAGCACCCCTACGGCGGCCAGGCTCCATCAGCCCCAGCATTTT.

This clonotype was seen at least ten times. V is TRBV12-3 or TRBV12-4 and J is TRBJ2-2; D gene ambiguous. The CDR3 runs 14 residues. V lost 3 bases and J 3 bases, leaving 8 bases between the germline ends. CDR3 in DNA: TGTGCCAGCAGTTTGGGCGGACACACCGGGGAGCTGTTTTTT. It is translated as CASSLGGHTGELFF.

Only a few counts were recorded for this clonotype. The chain joins TRBV7-9 to TRBJ2-3; D not resolved. Trimming cost V 6 bases and J 4 bases, with 11 bases left between them. The CDR3 is 13 residues long. The germline V gene has CDR1 SEHNR and CDR2 FQNEAQ (reference sequence). The CDR3 loop reads CASRGPLADTQYF. CDR3 coding DNA: TGTGCCAGCAGAGGTCCTTTGGCAGATACGCAGTATTTT.

The CDR3 region is CASSSYTGTVRAETQYF. In DNA form, the CDR3 reads TGCGCCAGCAGCTCCTATACAGGGACAGTCAGAGCAGAGACCCAGTACTTC. This sequence joins TRBV5-1 and TRBJ2-5; TRBD1 matches at 7 bases. CDR1 and CDR2 (germline): SGHRS, YFSETQ. The trim removed 3 bases at V and 4 bases at J, leaving 15 bases unmatched. This CDR3 is 17 amino acids long. Full variable domain (outside the CDR3, taken from reference TRBV5-1 and TRBJ2-5): KAGVTQTPRYLIKTRGQQVTLSCSPISGHRSVSWYQQTPGQGLQFLFEYFSETQRNKGNFPGRFSGRQFSNSRSEMNVSTLELGDSALYLCASSSYTGTVRAETQYFGPGTRLLVL.

There are many counts of this clonotype. In DNA, the CDR3 is TGCAGTGCTAGACCCGCGGCTAGCGGGCTGGTAGAGCAGTACTTC. It is translated as CSARPAASGLVEQYF. This sequence joins TRBV20-1 and TRBJ2-7, with 8 bases that match TRBD2. CDR3 length: 15 amino acids. The V segment lost 2 bases and the J segment 7 bases; nucleotides outside the gene matches: 13. Germline V gene sequence: CDR1 DFQATT, CDR2 SNEGSKA (reference sequence).

This clonotype was picked up a small number of times. The chain recombines TRBV12-3 or TRBV12-4 with TRBJ2-1, with TRBD1 as a possible D gene (7 bases). The V and J ends lost 0 bases and 8 bases respectively, with 14 bases between them. This CDR3 comprises 15 residues. In nucleotides, the CDR3 is TGTGCCAGCAGTTTAGCGGGTGGAGGGGGCCATGAGCAGTTCTTC. This codes for CASSLAGGGGHEQFF.

This clonotype was found many times. The CDR3 region has the DNA TGCAGTGCTAGTACGACGGGTGAGCAGTTCTTC. Its translation: CSASTTGEQFF. The chain has TRBV20-1 and TRBJ2-1; D remains ambiguous. The V gene's germline CDR1 is DFQATT and CDR2 SNEGSKA (reference sequence). CDR3 length: 11 amino acids. The V end was cut by 3 bases, the J end by 9 bases, with 9 bases between.

Ten or more counts support this clonotype. The V and J genes are TRBV20-1 and TRBJ1-2, with 7 nucleotides matching TRBD1. The V and J ends lost 6 bases and 4 bases, in that order; junction bases with no gene match: 5. The CDR3 contains 12 residues. Looked up from germline, CDR1 is DFQATT and CDR2 is SNEGSKA (reference sequence). The CDR3 DNA is TGCAGTGCGTTGACAGGGAGCTATGGCTACACCTTC. This translates into CSALTGSYGYTF.